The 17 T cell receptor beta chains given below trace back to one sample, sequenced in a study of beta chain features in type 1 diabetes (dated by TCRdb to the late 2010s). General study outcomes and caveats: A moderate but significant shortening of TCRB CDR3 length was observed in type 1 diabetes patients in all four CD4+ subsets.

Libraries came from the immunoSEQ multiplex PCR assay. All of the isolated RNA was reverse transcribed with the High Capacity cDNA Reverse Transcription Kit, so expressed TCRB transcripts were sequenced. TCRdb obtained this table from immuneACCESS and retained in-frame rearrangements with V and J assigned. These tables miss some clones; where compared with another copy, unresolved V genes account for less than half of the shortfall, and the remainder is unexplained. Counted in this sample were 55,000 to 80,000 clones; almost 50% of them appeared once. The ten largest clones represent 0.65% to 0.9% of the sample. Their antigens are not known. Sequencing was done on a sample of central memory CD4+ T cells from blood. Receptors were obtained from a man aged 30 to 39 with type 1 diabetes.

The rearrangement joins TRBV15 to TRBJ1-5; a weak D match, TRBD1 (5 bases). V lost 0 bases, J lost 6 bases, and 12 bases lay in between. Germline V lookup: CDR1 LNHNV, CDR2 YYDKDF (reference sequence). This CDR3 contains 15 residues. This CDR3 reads CATSRDRGLVQPQHF. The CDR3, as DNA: TGTGCCACCAGCAGAGATCGGGGGTTAGTTCAGCCCCAGCATTTT.

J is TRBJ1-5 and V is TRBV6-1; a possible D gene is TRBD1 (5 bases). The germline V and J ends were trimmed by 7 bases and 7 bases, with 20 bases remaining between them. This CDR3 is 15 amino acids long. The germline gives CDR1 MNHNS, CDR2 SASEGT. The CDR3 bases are TGTGCCAGCATCAGAGAGGCAGGGTTCGGACAGCCCCAGCATTTT. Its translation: CASIREAGFGQPQHF.

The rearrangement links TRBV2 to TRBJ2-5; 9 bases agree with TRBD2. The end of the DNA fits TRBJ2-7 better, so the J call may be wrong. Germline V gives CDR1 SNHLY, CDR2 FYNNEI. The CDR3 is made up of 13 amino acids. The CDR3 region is CASSEGLASEQYF. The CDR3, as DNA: TGTGCCAGCAGTGAGGGACTAGCAAGCGAGCAGTACTTC.

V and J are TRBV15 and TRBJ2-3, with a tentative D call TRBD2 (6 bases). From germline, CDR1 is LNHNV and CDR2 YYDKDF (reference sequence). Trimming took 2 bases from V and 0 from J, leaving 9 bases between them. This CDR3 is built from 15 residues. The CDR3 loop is CATSRLAESTDTQYF. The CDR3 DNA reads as TGTGCCACCAGCAGATTAGCGGAAAGCACAGATACGCAGTATTTT.

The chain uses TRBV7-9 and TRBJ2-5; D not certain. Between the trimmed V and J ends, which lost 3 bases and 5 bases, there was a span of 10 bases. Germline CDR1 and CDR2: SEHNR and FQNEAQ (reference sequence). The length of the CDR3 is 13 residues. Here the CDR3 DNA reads TGTGCCAGCAGCTTGCTAGGCGTGGAGACCCAGTACTTC. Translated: CASSLLGVETQYF.

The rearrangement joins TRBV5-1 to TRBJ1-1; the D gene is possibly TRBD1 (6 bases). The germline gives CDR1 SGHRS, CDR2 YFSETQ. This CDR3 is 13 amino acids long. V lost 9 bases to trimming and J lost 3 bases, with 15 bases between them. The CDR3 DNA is TGCGCCACCGGGAGGGGGGGCGACACTGAAGCTTTCTTT. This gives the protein CATGRGGDTEAFF.

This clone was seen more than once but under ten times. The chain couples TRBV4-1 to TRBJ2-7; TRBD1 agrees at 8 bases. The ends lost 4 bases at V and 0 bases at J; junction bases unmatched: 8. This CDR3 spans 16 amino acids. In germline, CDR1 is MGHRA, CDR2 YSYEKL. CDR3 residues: CASSRTPGQDSYEQYF. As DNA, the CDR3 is TGCGCCAGCAGCCGCACGCCGGGACAGGACTCCTACGAGCAGTACTTC.

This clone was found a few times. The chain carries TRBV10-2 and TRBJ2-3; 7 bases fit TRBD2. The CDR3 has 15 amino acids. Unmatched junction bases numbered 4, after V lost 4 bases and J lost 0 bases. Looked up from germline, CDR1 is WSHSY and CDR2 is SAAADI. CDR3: CASSGRGVSTDTQYF. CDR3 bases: TGCGCCAGCAGTGGACGGGGGGTCAGCACAGATACGCAGTATTTT.

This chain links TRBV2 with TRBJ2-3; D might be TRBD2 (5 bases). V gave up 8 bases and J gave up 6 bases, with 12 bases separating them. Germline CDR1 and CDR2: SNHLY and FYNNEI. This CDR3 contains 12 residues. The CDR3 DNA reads TGTGCCAGCGAGGGCCGTGATGATACGCAGTATTTT. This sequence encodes CASEGRDDTQYF. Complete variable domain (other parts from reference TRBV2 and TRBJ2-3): EPEVTQTPSHQVTQMGQEVILRCVPISNHLYFYWYRQILGQKVEFLVSFYNNEISEKSEIFDDQFSVERPDGSNFTLKIRSTKLEDSAMYFCASEGRDDTQYFGPGTRLTVL.

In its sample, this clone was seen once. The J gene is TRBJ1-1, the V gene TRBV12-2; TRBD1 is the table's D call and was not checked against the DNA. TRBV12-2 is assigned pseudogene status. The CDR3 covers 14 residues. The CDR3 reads CASRLGDRAEVAFF. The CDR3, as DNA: TGTGCAAGTCGCTTAGGGGACAGGGCCGAAGTAGCTTTCTTT.

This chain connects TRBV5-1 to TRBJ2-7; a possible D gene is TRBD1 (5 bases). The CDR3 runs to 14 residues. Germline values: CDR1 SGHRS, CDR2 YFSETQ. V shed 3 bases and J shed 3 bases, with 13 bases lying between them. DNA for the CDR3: TGCGCCAGCAGCTCGACAGAGTTAAACTACGAGCAGTACTTC. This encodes CASSSTELNYEQYF.

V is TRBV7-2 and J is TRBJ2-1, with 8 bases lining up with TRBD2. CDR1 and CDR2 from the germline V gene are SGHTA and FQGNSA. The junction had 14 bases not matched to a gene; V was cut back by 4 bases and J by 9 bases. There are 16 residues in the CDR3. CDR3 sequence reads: CASSSFSGKIFGEQFF. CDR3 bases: TGTGCCAGCAGCTCCTTTAGCGGGAAGATTTTCGGTGAGCAGTTCTTC.

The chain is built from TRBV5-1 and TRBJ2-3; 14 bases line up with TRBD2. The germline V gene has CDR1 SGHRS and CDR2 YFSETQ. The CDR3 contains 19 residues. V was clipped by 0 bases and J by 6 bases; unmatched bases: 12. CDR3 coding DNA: TGCGCCAGCAGCTTGGAGGGACTAGCGGGGGAGTCCTATCCGGATACGCAGTATTTT. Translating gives CASSLEGLAGESYPDTQYF.

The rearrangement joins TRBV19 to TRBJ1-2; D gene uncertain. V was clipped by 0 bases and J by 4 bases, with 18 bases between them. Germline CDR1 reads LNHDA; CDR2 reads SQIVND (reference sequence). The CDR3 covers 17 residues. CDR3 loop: CASSIEHFTPVFYGYTF. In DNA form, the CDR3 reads TGTGCCAGTAGTATAGAGCATTTCACACCAGTTTTCTATGGCTACACCTTC.

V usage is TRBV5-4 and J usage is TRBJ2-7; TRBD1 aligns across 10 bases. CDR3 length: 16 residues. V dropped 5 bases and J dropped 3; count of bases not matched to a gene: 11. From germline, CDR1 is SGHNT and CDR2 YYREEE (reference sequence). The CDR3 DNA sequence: TGTGCCAGCAGGGAGGATCCGGGACAGGGGTTCTACGAGCAGTACTTC. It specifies CASREDPGQGFYEQYF.

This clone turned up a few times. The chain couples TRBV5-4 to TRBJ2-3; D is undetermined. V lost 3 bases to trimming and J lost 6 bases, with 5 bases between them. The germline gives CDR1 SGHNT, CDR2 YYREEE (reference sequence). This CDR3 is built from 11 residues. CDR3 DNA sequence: TGTGCCAGCAGCTCGAGGGATACGCAGTATTTT. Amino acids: CASSSRDTQYF.

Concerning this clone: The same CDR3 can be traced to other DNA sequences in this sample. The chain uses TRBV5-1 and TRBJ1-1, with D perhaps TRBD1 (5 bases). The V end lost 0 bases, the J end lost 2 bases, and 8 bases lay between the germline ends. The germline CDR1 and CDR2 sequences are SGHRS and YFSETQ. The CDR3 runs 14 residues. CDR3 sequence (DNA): TGCGCCAGCAGCTTGGCCGGGGGAAACACTGAAGCTTTCTTT. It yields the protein CASSLAGGNTEAFF.